A selection of T cell receptor beta chains follows, all from one sample in a study of shared clonotypes between healthy human individuals. Clones were read by immunoSEQ multiplex PCR, and TCRdb kept only the in-frame ones, dropping some. The table includes over 1.5 million clones, about 98% detected once. Sequencing was carried out using naive CD4+ T cells sorted from blood. Receptors originate from a man in his thirties or forties in good health. Each CDR3 is given with its conserved first and last residue. D genes are given only for firm matches. Some rows mark clone size as missing; the rest say once, few, many or name a class of expanded clone.

v_gene: TRBV6-4
j_gene: TRBJ2-1
abundance: -
d_gene: -
CDR3aa: CAGPRDADNEQFF
CDR3nt: TGTGCCGGACCCCGGGACGCCGACAATGAGCAGTTCTTC

v_gene: TRBV11-3
j_gene: TRBJ2-1
abundance: once
d_gene: TRBD2
CDR3aa: CASSLAGGIGEQFF
CDR3nt: TGTGCCAGCAGCTTAGCGGGAGGAATCGGTGAGCAGTTCTTC

v_gene: TRBV2
j_gene: TRBJ1-3
abundance: -
d_gene: -
CDR3aa: CASSARQSPSGNTIYF
CDR3nt: TGTGCCAGCAGTGCCCGACAAAGCCCCTCTGGAAACACCATATATTTT

v_gene: TRBV4-3
j_gene: TRBJ2-1
abundance: -
d_gene: TRBD2
CDR3aa: CASSQDLGGSSYNEQFF
CDR3nt: TGCGCCAGCAGCCAAGATCTTGGCGGGAGCTCCTACAATGAGCAGTTCTTC

v_gene: TRBV6-1
j_gene: TRBJ1-3
abundance: -
d_gene: -
CDR3aa: CASSELSGNTIYF
CDR3nt: TGTGCCAGCAGTGAATTGAGTGGAAACACCATATATTTT

v_gene: TRBV6-1
j_gene: TRBJ2-7
abundance: -
d_gene: -
CDR3aa: CASSEEHGTYEQYF
CDR3nt: TGTGCCAGCAGTGAAGAGCATGGTACCTACGAGCAGTACTTC

v_gene: TRBV18
j_gene: TRBJ1-2
abundance: -
d_gene: -
CDR3aa: CASSPITDDTRSGYTF
CDR3nt: TGTGCCAGCTCACCGATCACAGACGACACTCGCAGTGGCTACACCTTC

v_gene: TRBV18
j_gene: TRBJ1-5
abundance: -
d_gene: -
CDR3aa: CASSPSRDNQPQHF
CDR3nt: TGTGCCAGCTCACCGTCCAGGGACAATCAGCCCCAGCATTTT

v_gene: TRBV27
j_gene: TRBJ2-3
abundance: -
d_gene: -
CDR3aa: CASRRLGTTDTQYF
CDR3nt: TGTGCCAGCAGGAGGCTCGGGACCACAGATACGCAGTATTTT

v_gene: TRBV5-1
j_gene: TRBJ1-1
abundance: -
d_gene: TRBD1
CDR3aa: CASSDPRTGGTEAFF
CDR3nt: TGCGCCAGCAGCGATCCTAGGACAGGTGGGACTGAAGCTTTCTTT

v_gene: TRBV7-6
j_gene: TRBJ2-2
abundance: -
d_gene: TRBD2
CDR3aa: CASSPLPTSGGYGELFF
CDR3nt: TGTGCCAGCAGCCCGCTCCCGACTAGCGGGGGGTACGGGGAGCTGTTTTTT

v_gene: TRBV27
j_gene: TRBJ1-2
abundance: -
d_gene: -
CDR3aa: CASSLVRGMGYGYTF
CDR3nt: TGTGCCAGCAGTTTAGTACGGGGCATGGGCTATGGCTACACCTTC

v_gene: TRBV11-2
j_gene: TRBJ2-7
abundance: -
d_gene: -
CDR3aa: CASSMREAPYEQYF
CDR3nt: TGTGCCAGCTCAATGAGGGAGGCACCCTACGAGCAGTACTTC

v_gene: TRBV28
j_gene: TRBJ2-1
abundance: -
d_gene: TRBD2
CDR3aa: CASTAAGSGRAVLSNEQFF
CDR3nt: TGTGCCAGCACCGCAGCTGGGAGCGGGAGAGCAGTATTATCGAATGAGCAGTTCTTC

v_gene: TRBV4-3
j_gene: TRBJ2-5
abundance: -
d_gene: -
CDR3aa: CASSQASGGETQYF
CDR3nt: TGCGCCAGCAGCCAAGCTTCGGGTGGGGAGACCCAGTACTTC

v_gene: TRBV2
j_gene: TRBJ1-1
abundance: -
d_gene: -
CDR3aa: CASSEAGNREATEAFF
CDR3nt: TGTGCCAGCAGTGAAGCAGGGAACAGGGAGGCCACTGAAGCTTTCTTT

v_gene: TRBV6-5
j_gene: TRBJ2-1
abundance: -
d_gene: -
CDR3aa: CASSSDSLAYNEQFF
CDR3nt: TGTGCCAGCAGTTCTGACTCCCTAGCCTACAATGAGCAGTTCTTC

v_gene: TRBV11-2
j_gene: TRBJ2-7
abundance: -
d_gene: -
CDR3aa: CASSGQLWVYF
CDR3nt: TGTGCCAGCAGTGGACAGCTCTGGGTGTACTTC

v_gene: TRBV7-8
j_gene: TRBJ2-3
abundance: -
d_gene: -
CDR3aa: CASRRGLATSTDTQYF
CDR3nt: TGTGCCAGCAGGAGGGGCTTAGCGACAAGCACAGATACGCAGTATTTT

v_gene: TRBV9
j_gene: TRBJ2-7
abundance: -
d_gene: -
CDR3aa: CASSVGSRGYEQYF
CDR3nt: TGTGCCAGCAGCGTAGGTAGCAGAGGCTACGAGCAGTACTTC

v_gene: TRBV25-1
j_gene: TRBJ2-7
abundance: -
d_gene: TRBD1
CDR3aa: CASSGGTGWYEQYF
CDR3nt: TGTGCCAGCAGTGGGGGGACAGGGTGGTACGAGCAGTACTTC

v_gene: TRBV5-1
j_gene: TRBJ2-2
abundance: once
d_gene: TRBD2
CDR3aa: CASSLVGLAGANTGELFF
CDR3nt: TGCGCCAGCAGCTTGGTAGGACTAGCGGGAGCGAACACCGGGGAGCTGTTTTTT

v_gene: TRBV30
j_gene: TRBJ2-3
abundance: -
d_gene: TRBD2
CDR3aa: CAWSSALAAGTDTQYF
CDR3nt: TGTGCCTGGAGTTCAGCTCTAGCGGCCGGCACAGATACGCAGTATTTT

v_gene: TRBV5-4
j_gene: TRBJ1-1
abundance: -
d_gene: -
CDR3aa: CASSFGVVGTEAFF
CDR3nt: TGTGCCAGCAGCTTCGGGGTGGTGGGCACTGAAGCTTTCTTT

v_gene: TRBV5-1
j_gene: TRBJ1-2
abundance: -
d_gene: -
CDR3aa: CASSLPPGGGYTF
CDR3nt: TGCGCCAGCAGCTTACCTCCGGGGGGTGGCTACACCTTC

v_gene: TRBV9
j_gene: TRBJ1-2
abundance: -
d_gene: TRBD1
CDR3aa: CASSVGTGNYGYTF
CDR3nt: TGTGCCAGCAGCGTCGGGACAGGCAACTATGGCTACACCTTC

v_gene: TRBV19
j_gene: TRBJ2-1
abundance: -
d_gene: -
CDR3aa: CASSLTSQQFF
CDR3nt: TGTGCCAGTAGTTTGACCAGTCAGCAGTTCTTC

v_gene: TRBV15
j_gene: TRBJ2-7
abundance: -
d_gene: -
CDR3aa: CATSAGWIYEQYF
CDR3nt: TGTGCCACCAGCGCGGGCTGGATCTACGAGCAGTACTTC

v_gene: TRBV6-5
j_gene: TRBJ2-7
abundance: once
d_gene: -
CDR3aa: CASSYSADRYEQYF
CDR3nt: TGTGCCAGCAGTTACTCCGCCGACAGGTACGAGCAGTACTTC

v_gene: TRBV19
j_gene: TRBJ2-7
abundance: once
d_gene: -
CDR3aa: CASSTGQRSYEQYF
CDR3nt: TGTGCCAGTAGTACCGGACAGCGCTCCTACGAGCAGTACTTC

v_gene: TRBV18
j_gene: TRBJ2-1
abundance: -
d_gene: TRBD2
CDR3aa: CASSPIGLAPYNEQFF
CDR3nt: TGTGCCAGCTCACCGATTGGACTAGCTCCCTACAATGAGCAGTTCTTC

v_gene: TRBV7-2
j_gene: TRBJ2-3
abundance: -
d_gene: TRBD1
CDR3aa: CASSPPKTGSSTDTQYF
CDR3nt: TGTGCCAGCAGCCCCCCGAAGACAGGGAGCAGTACAGATACGCAGTATTTT

v_gene: TRBV4-1
j_gene: TRBJ2-5
abundance: -
d_gene: -
CDR3aa: CASSQVTGSLVIAETQYF
CDR3nt: TGCGCCAGCAGCCAAGTGACTGGATCTTTGGTGATAGCGGAGACCCAGTACTTC

v_gene: TRBV10-3
j_gene: TRBJ2-5
abundance: -
d_gene: TRBD2
CDR3aa: CANNPRRPGLAGETQYF
CDR3nt: TGTGCCAACAACCCAAGGAGACCGGGACTAGCGGGAGAGACCCAGTACTTC

v_gene: TRBV5-1
j_gene: TRBJ2-5
abundance: once
d_gene: TRBD1
CDR3aa: CASSSAGTEKETQYF
CDR3nt: TGCGCCAGCAGCTCCGCCGGGACAGAGAAAGAGACCCAGTACTTC

v_gene: TRBV28
j_gene: TRBJ2-1
abundance: -
d_gene: -
CDR3aa: CASSRQFNEQFF
CDR3nt: TGTGCCAGCAGTAGACAGTTCAATGAGCAGTTCTTC

v_gene: TRBV6-5
j_gene: TRBJ1-2
abundance: -
d_gene: TRBD1
CDR3aa: CASSSGQNYGYTF
CDR3nt: TGTGCCAGCAGTTCGGGACAGAACTATGGCTACACCTTC

v_gene: TRBV9
j_gene: TRBJ2-1
abundance: -
d_gene: TRBD2
CDR3aa: CASSVRTSGDNEQFF
CDR3nt: TGTGCCAGCAGCGTCAGGACTAGCGGAGACAATGAGCAGTTCTTC

v_gene: TRBV5-1
j_gene: TRBJ2-5
abundance: -
d_gene: -
CDR3aa: CASSLATSEETQYF
CDR3nt: TGCGCCAGCAGCTTGGCCACATCTGAGGAGACCCAGTACTTC

v_gene: TRBV7-2
j_gene: TRBJ1-4
abundance: -
d_gene: -
CDR3aa: CASSPTATNEKLFF
CDR3nt: TGTGCCAGCAGCCCCACCGCAACTAATGAAAAACTGTTTTTT

v_gene: TRBV6-1
j_gene: TRBJ2-7
abundance: -
d_gene: TRBD2
CDR3aa: CASSGLAGSSYEQYF
CDR3nt: TGTGCCAGCAGTGGCCTAGCGGGAAGCTCCTACGAGCAGTACTTC

v_gene: TRBV6-5
j_gene: TRBJ2-1
abundance: -
d_gene: -
CDR3aa: CASSYGLAGVGEQFF
CDR3nt: TGTGCCAGCAGTTACGGGCTAGCCGGTGTGGGTGAGCAGTTCTTC

v_gene: TRBV28
j_gene: TRBJ2-4
abundance: -
d_gene: -
CDR3aa: CASSSQNSIQSTLAKNIQYF
CDR3nt: TGTGCCAGCAGTTCCCAAAACTCGATCCAGTCAACACTAGCCAAAAACATTCAGTACTTC

v_gene: TRBV6-6
j_gene: TRBJ2-1
abundance: -
d_gene: TRBD2
CDR3aa: CASSTRLAGDGNEQFF
CDR3nt: TGTGCCAGCAGTACCCGACTAGCGGGAGACGGAAATGAGCAGTTCTTC

v_gene: TRBV19
j_gene: TRBJ2-2
abundance: -
d_gene: TRBD2
CDR3aa: CASKVEGRAGELFF
CDR3nt: TGTGCCAGTAAAGTGGAGGGGAGGGCCGGGGAGCTGTTTTTT

v_gene: TRBV11-3
j_gene: TRBJ2-1
abundance: -
d_gene: -
CDR3aa: CASSLFHADEQFF
CDR3nt: TGTGCCAGCAGCTTATTTCATGCGGATGAGCAGTTCTTC

v_gene: TRBV15
j_gene: TRBJ2-3
abundance: -
d_gene: TRBD2
CDR3aa: CATSRRTSGRLTDTQYF
CDR3nt: TGTGCCACCAGCAGGCGGACTAGCGGGAGGTTGACAGATACGCAGTATTTT

v_gene: TRBV21-1
j_gene: TRBJ2-5
abundance: -
d_gene: -
CDR3aa: CASSKVGVIQSQETQYF
CDR3nt: TGTGCCAGCAGCAAAGTGGGGGTTATACAGTCCCAAGAGACCCAGTACTTC

v_gene: TRBV6-6
j_gene: TRBJ2-7
abundance: -
d_gene: -
CDR3aa: CASSKDIAYEQYF
CDR3nt: TGTGCCAGCAGTAAGGACATCGCCTACGAGCAGTACTTC

v_gene: TRBV18
j_gene: TRBJ2-1
abundance: -
d_gene: -
CDR3aa: CASSPPVSSLSNEQFF
CDR3nt: TGTGCCAGCTCACCACCGGTTTCTTCCCTCAGCAATGAGCAGTTCTTC

v_gene: TRBV5-1
j_gene: TRBJ2-3
abundance: -
d_gene: -
CDR3aa: CASSLVMGAATSTDTQYF
CDR3nt: TGCGCCAGCAGCTTGGTGATGGGGGCTGCAACTAGCACAGATACGCAGTATTTT

v_gene: TRBV28
j_gene: TRBJ2-7
abundance: -
d_gene: -
CDR3aa: CASLKGIDEQYF
CDR3nt: TGTGCCAGTCTTAAGGGGATCGACGAGCAGTACTTC

v_gene: TRBV18
j_gene: TRBJ1-2
abundance: once
d_gene: -
CDR3aa: CASSPDGVYGYTF
CDR3nt: TGTGCCAGCTCCCCGGACGGAGTCTATGGCTACACCTTC

v_gene: TRBV5-1
j_gene: TRBJ2-1
abundance: -
d_gene: TRBD1
CDR3aa: CASSLTGGDWNEQFF
CDR3nt: TGCGCCAGCAGCTTGACAGGGGGCGATTGGAATGAGCAGTTCTTC